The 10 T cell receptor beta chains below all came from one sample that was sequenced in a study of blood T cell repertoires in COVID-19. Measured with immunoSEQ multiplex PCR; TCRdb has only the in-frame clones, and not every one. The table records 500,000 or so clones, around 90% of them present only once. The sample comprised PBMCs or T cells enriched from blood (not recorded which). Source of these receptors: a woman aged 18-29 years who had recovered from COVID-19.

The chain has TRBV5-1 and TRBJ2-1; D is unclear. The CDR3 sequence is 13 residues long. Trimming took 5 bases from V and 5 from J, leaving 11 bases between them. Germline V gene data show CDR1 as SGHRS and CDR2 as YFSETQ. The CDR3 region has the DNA TGCGCCAGCAGTCTCCCCGGTGACAATGAGCAGTTCTTC. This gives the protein CASSLPGDNEQFF.

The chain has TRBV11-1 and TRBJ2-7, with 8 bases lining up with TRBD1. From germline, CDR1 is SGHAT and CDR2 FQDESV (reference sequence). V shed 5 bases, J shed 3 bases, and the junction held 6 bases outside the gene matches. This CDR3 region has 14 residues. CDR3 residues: CASSPRTGNYEQYF. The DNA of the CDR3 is TGTGCCAGCAGCCCCCGGACAGGGAACTACGAGCAGTACTTC.

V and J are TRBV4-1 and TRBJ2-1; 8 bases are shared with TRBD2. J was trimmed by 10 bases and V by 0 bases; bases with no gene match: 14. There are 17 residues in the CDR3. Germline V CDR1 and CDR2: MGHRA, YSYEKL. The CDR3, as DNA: TGCGCCAGCAGCCAAGACCCGGGACTAGATGGTGTTGGGGAGCAGTTCTTC. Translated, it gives CASSQDPGLDGVGEQFF.

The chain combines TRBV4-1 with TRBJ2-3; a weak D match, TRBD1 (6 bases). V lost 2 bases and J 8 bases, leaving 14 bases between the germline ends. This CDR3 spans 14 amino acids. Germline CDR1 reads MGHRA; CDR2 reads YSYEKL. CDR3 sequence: CASSQSQGFGTQYF. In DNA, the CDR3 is TGCGCCAGCAGCCAATCGCAGGGGTTTGGTACGCAGTATTTT.

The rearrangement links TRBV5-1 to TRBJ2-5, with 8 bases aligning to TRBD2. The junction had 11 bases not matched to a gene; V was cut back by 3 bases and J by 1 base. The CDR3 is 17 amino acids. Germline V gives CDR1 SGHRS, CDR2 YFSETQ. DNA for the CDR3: TGCGCCAGCAGCTCCTTCGGGGCGGGGGGTCCCCAAGAGACCCAGTACTTC. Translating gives CASSSFGAGGPQETQYF. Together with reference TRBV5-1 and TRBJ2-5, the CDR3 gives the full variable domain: KAGVTQTPRYLIKTRGQQVTLSCSPISGHRSVSWYQQTPGQGLQFLFEYFSETQRNKGNFPGRFSGRQFSNSRSEMNVSTLELGDSALYLCASSSFGAGGPQETQYFGPGTRLLVL.

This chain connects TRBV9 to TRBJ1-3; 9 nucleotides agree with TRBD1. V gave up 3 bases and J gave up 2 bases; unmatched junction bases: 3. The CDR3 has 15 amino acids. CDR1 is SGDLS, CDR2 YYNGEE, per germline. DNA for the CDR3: TGTGCCAGCAGCGAGGGACAGGGTGCTGGAAACACCATATATTTT. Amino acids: CASSEGQGAGNTIYF.

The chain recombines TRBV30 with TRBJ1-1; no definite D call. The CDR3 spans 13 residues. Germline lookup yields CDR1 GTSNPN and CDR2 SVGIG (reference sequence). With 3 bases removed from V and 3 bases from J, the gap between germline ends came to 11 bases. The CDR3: CAWRRGLDTEAFF. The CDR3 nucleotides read TGTGCCTGGAGGAGAGGTTTGGACACTGAAGCTTTCTTT.

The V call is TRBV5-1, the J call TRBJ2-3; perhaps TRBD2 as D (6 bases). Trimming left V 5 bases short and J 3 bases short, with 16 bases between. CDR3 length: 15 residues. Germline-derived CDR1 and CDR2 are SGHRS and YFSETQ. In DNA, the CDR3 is TGCGCCAGCAGGGATAGCGGCTTAACTACAGATACGCAGTATTTT. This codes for CASRDSGLTTDTQYF. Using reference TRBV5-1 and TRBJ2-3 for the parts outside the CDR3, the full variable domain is KAGVTQTPRYLIKTRGQQVTLSCSPISGHRSVSWYQQTPGQGLQFLFEYFSETQRNKGNFPGRFSGRQFSNSRSEMNVSTLELGDSALYLCASRDSGLTTDTQYFGPGTRLTVL.

Written as DNA, the CDR3 is TGTGCCAGCAGCATTAGCACTCGGGGGGACACTGAAGCTTTCTTT. Protein: CASSISTRGDTEAFF. The J gene is TRBJ1-1, the V gene TRBV9, with D possibly TRBD1 on 5 matching bases. V lost 4 bases to trimming and J lost 3 bases, with 16 bases between them. CDR1 and CDR2 (germline): SGDLS, YYNGEE. The length of the CDR3 is 15 residues. The whole variable domain, remainder taken from reference TRBV9 and TRBJ1-1, is DSGVTQTPKHLITATGQRVTLRCSPRSGDLSVYWYQQSLDQGLQFLIQYYNGEERAKGNILERFSAQQFPDLHSELNLSSLELGDSALYFCASSISTRGDTEAFFGQGTRLTVV.

CDR3 sequence: CASALPSTYTEAFF. CDR3 coding DNA: TGTGCCAGCGCCCTACCTAGCACATACACTGAAGCTTTCTTT. V usage is TRBV7-9 and J usage is TRBJ1-1; D gene ambiguous. CDR1 and CDR2 from the germline V gene are SEHNR and FQNEAQ (reference sequence). Trimming shortened V by 8 bases and J by 3 bases, and 16 bases separated the two germline ends. This CDR3 contains 14 residues.